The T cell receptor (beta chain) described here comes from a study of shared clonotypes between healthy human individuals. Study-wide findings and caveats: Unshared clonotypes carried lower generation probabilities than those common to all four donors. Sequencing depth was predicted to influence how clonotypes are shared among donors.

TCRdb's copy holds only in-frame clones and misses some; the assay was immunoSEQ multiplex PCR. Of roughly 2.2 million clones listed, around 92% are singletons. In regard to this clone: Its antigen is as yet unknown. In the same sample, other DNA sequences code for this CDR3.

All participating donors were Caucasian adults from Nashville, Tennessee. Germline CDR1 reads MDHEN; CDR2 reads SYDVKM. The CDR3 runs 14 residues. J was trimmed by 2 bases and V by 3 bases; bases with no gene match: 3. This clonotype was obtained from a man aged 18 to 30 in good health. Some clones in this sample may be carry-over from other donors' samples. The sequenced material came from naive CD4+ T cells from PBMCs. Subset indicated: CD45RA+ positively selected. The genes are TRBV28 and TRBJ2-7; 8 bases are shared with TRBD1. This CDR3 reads CASSLTGDPYEQYF. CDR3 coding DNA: TGTGCCAGCAGTTTGACAGGGGACCCCTACGAGCAGTACTTC.